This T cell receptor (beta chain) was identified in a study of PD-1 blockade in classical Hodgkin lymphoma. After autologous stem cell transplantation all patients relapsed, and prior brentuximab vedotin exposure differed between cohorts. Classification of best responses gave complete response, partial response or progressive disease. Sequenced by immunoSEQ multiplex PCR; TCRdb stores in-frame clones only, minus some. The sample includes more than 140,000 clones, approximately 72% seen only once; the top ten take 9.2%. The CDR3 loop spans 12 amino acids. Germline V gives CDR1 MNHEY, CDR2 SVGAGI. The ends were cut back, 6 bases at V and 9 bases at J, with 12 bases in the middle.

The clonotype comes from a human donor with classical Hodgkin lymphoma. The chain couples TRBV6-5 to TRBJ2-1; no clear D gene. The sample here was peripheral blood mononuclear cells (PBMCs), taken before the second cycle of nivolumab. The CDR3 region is CASSRIWTEQFF. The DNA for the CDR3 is TGTGCCAGCAGCCGGATCTGGACTGAGCAGTTCTTC.